The subject of this entry is one T cell receptor (beta chain). This record belongs to a study of CD4 T cells in relation to SARS-CoV-2 and coronaviruses. Trimming took off 5 bases at V and 1 base at J, with 15 bases between the two ends. In germline, CDR1 is MRHNA, CDR2 SNTAGT. The CDR3 totals 16 residues. The unexposed donors gave CD4+ T cells in about 2011-2019, prior to COVID-19. Cryopreserved PBMCs were CD4-enriched, then split into naive and memory cells. The repertoire was sequenced with immunoSEQ multiplex PCR; TCRdb's copy has only in-frame clones and lacks some. The sample shows 55,000 to 75,000 clones, 87% of them seen only once.

The J gene is TRBJ2-1, the V gene TRBV6-4; no reliable D call. The material sequenced was memory CD4+ T cells from PBMCs. The TCR comes from a human donor in good health. The CDR3: CASSPVYGPSYNEQFF. The CDR3 nucleotides read TGTGCCAGCAGTCCAGTTTACGGGCCGTCCTACAATGAGCAGTTCTTC.